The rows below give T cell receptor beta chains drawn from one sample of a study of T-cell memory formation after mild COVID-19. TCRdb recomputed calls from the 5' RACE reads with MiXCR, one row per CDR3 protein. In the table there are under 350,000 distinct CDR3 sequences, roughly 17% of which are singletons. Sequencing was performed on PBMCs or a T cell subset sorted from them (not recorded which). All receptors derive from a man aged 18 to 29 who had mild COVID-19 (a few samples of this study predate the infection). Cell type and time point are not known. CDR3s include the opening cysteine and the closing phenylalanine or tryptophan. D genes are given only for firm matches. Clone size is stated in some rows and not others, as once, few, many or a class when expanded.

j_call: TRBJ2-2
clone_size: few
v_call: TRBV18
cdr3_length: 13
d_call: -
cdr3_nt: TGTGCCAGCTCACCATCATACCTCGGGGAGCTGTTTTTT
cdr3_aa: CASSPSYLGELFF

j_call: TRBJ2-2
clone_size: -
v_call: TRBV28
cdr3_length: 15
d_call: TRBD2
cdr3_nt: TGTGCCCACACCAGCGGGGGGGCGAGCACCGGGGAGCTGTTTTTT
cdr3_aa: CAHTSGGASTGELFF

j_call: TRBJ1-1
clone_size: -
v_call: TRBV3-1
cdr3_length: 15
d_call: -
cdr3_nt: TGTGCCAGCAGCCAAGATCCGGGTGAAGGCACTGAAGCTTTCTTT
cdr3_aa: CASSQDPGEGTEAFF

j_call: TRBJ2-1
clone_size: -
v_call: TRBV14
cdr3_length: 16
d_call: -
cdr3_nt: TGTGCCAGCAGCCAAGATGAGGCGGGGTTCGGCAATGAGCAGTTCTTC
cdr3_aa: CASSQDEAGFGNEQFF

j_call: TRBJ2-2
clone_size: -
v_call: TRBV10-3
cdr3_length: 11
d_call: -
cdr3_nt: TGTGCCATCGGTAACACCGGGGAGCTGTTTTTT
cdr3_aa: CAIGNTGELFF

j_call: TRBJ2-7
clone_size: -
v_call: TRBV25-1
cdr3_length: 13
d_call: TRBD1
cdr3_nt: TGTGCCAGCACTAGGACAGGTTCCTACGAGCAGTACTTC
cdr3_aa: CASTRTGSYEQYF

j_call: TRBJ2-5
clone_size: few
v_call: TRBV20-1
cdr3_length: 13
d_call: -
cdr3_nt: TGCAGTGCTAGAACAGGGCCGCGAGAGACCCAGTACTTC
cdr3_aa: CSARTGPRETQYF

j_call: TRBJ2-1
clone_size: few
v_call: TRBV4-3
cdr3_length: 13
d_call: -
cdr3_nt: TGCGCCAGCAGCCAAGCGCGTTCCTCTAGTCAGTTCTTC
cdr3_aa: CASSQARSSSQFF

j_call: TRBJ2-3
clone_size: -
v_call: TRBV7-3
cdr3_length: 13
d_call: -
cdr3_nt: TGTGCCAGCAGCTCTACAGGGTTAGATACGCAGTATTTT
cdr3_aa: CASSSTGLDTQYF

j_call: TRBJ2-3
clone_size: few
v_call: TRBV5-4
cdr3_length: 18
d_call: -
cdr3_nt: TGTGCCAGCAGCTTGGTGTGGACGGGGGCAACTAGCACAGATACGCAGTATTTT
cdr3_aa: CASSLVWTGATSTDTQYF

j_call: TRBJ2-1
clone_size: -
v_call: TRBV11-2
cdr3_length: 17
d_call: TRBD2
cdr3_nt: TGTGCCAGCAGCTGGGCACTAGCGGGGGGAGTGGGGAATGAGCAGTTCTTC
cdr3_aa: CASSWALAGGVGNEQFF

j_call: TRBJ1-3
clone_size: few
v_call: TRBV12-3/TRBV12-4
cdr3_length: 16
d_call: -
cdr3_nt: TGTGCCAGCAGGTCAAGGGGTTCAGTCCCTGGAAACACCATATATTTT
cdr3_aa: CASRSRGSVPGNTIYF

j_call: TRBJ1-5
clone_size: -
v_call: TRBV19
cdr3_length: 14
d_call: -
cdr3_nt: TGTGCCAGTAGTATAAGCCACTCGGGTCAGCCCCAGCATTTT
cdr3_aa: CASSISHSGQPQHF

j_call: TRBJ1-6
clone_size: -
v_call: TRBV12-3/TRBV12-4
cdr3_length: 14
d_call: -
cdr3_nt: TGTGCCAGCAGTGGAACAGGTTATAATTCACCCCTCCACTTT
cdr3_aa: CASSGTGYNSPLHF

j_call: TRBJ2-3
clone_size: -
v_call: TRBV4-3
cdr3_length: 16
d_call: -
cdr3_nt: TGCGCCAGCAGCCAAGCCCCAGGGTCTAGCACAGATACGCAGTATTTT
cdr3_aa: CASSQAPGSSTDTQYF

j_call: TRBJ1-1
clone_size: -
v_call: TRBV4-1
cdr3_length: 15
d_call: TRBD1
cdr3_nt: TGCGCCAGCAGCCAAGACAGGGGGCCGAACACTGAAGCTTTCTTT
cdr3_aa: CASSQDRGPNTEAFF

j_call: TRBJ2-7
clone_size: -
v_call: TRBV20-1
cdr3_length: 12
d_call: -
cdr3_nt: TGCAGTGCTAGAGAGAACAGGGCGGAGTGGTACTTC
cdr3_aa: CSARENRAEWYF

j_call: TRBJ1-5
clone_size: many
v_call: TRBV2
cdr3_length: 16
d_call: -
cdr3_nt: TGTGCCAGCAGTGAATGGGTAACGTTATCTAATCAGCCCCAGCATTTT
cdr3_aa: CASSEWVTLSNQPQHF

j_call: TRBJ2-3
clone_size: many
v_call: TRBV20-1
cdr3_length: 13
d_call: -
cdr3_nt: TGCAGTGCTAGAAGGGATATGCCCATCACGCAGTATTTT
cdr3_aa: CSARRDMPITQYF

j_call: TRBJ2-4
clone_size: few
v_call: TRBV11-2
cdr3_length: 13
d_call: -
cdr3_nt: TGTGCCAGCAGCTTATTAGGGGGTAACATTCAGTACTTC
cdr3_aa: CASSLLGGNIQYF

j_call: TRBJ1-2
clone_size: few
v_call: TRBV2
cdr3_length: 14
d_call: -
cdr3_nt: TGTGCCAGCAGTGAAGATGGGACCTTCTATGGCTACACCTTC
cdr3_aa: CASSEDGTFYGYTF

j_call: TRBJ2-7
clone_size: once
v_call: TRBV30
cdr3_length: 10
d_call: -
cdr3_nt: TGTGCCTGGAGTCTATACGAGCAGTACTTC
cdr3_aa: CAWSLYEQYF

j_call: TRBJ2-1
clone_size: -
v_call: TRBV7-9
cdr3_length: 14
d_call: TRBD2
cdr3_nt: TGTGCCAGCAGCTCCGCGGGGGGTCCGGATGAGCAGTTCTTC
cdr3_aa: CASSSAGGPDEQFF

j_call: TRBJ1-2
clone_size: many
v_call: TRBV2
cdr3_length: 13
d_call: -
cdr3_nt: TGTGCCAGCAGTGCGGGGGGTGGCTATGGCTACACCTTC
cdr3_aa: CASSAGGGYGYTF

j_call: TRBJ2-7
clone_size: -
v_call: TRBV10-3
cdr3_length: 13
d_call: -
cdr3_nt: TGTGCCATCAGTGAGGCTGGACATGCCGAGCAGTACTTC
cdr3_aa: CAISEAGHAEQYF

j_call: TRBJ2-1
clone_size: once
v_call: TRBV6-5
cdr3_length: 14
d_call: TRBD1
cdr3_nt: TGTGCCAGCAGTAACGGACAGGTTAGAGTTGAGCAGTTCTTC
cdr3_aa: CASSNGQVRVEQFF

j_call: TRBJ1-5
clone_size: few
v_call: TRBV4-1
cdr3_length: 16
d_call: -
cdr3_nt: TGCGCCAGCAGCCAAGTAAGCTCAAGGGGCAATCAGCCCCAGCATTTT
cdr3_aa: CASSQVSSRGNQPQHF

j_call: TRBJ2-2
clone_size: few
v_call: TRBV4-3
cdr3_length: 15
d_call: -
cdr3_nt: TGCGCCAGCAGCCATTCGACAGACGGCACCGGGGAGCTGTTTTTT
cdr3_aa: CASSHSTDGTGELFF

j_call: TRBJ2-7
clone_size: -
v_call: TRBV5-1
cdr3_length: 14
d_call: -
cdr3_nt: TGCGCCAGCAGCCCGAATTTTTACAGGGACGAGCAGTACTTC
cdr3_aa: CASSPNFYRDEQYF

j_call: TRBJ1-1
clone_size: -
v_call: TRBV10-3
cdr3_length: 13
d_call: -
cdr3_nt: TGTGCCATCCGGGGACAAGGGAACACTGAAGCTTTCTTT
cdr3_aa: CAIRGQGNTEAFF

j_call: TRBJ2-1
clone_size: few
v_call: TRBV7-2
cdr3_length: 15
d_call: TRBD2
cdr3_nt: TGTGCCAGCAGCTCACTAGCGGGGGACTACAATGAGCAGTTCTTC
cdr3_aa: CASSSLAGDYNEQFF

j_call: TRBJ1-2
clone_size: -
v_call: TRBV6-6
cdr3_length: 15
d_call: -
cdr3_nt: TGTGCCAGCAGTTACCCAGCAGGGCGGGACTATGGCTACACCTTC
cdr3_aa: CASSYPAGRDYGYTF

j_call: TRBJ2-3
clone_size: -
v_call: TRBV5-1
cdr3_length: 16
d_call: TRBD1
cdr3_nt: TGCGCCAGCAGCTTGACAGGGGGCGAGAGCACAGATACGCAGTATTTT
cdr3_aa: CASSLTGGESTDTQYF

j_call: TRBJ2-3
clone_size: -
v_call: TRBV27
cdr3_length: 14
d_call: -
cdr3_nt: TGTGCCAGCAGCCTCGGTGGGGACATAGATACGCAGTATTTT
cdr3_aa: CASSLGGDIDTQYF

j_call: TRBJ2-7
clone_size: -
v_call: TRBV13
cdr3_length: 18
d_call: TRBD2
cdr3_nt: TGTGCCAGCAGCTTCTCCGGACTAGCGGGGGGGCGCTCCTACGAGCAGTACTTC
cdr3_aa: CASSFSGLAGGRSYEQYF

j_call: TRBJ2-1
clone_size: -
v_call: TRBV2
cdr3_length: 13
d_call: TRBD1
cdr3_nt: TGTGCCAGCAAGGAGACAGGGGAGGATGAGCAGTTCTTC
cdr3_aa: CASKETGEDEQFF

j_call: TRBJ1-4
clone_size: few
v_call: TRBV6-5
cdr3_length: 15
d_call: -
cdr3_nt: TGTGCCAGCAGTTACTCGGACAGCCTTAATGAAAAACTGTTTTTT
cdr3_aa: CASSYSDSLNEKLFF

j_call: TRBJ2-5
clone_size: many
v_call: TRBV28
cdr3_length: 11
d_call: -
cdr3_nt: TGTGCCAGCACCTTGCGAGAGACCCAGTACTTC
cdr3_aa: CASTLRETQYF

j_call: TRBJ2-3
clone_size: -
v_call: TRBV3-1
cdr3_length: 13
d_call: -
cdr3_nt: TGTGCCAGCAGCCAAGAAGGGACACTTACGCAGTATTTT
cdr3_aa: CASSQEGTLTQYF

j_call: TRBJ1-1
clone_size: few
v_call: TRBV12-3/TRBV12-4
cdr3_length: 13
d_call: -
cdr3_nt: TGTGCCAGCAGTTTCAACACCGGGGGTGAAGCTTTCTTT
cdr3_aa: CASSFNTGGEAFF

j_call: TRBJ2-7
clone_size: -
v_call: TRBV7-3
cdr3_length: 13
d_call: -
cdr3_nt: TGTGCCAGCAGCTCGACCGGGGTGGGCGAGCAGTACTTC
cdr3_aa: CASSSTGVGEQYF

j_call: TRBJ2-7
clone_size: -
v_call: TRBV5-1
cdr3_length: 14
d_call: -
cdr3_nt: TGCGCCAGCAGCTCTACAGGCCCGCCGGGGGAGCAGTACTTC
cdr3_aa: CASSSTGPPGEQYF

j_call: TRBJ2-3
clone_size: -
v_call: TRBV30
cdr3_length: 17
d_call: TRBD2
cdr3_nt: TGTGCCTGGAGTGTCCGCGGGACTAGAGTTAGCACAGATACGCAGTATTTT
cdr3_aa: CAWSVRGTRVSTDTQYF

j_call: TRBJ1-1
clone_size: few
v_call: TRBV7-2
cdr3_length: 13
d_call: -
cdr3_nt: TGTGCCAGCAGCTTCGGCGGGTTTGCTGAAGCTTTCTTT
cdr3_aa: CASSFGGFAEAFF

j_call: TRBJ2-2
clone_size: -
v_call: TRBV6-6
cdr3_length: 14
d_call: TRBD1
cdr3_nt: TGTGCCAGCATATGGACAGGGTACACCGGGGAGCTGTTTTTT
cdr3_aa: CASIWTGYTGELFF

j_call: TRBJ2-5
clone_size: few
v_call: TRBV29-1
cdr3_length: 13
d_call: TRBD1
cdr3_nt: TGCAGCGTTGCTGGGACAGCACAAGAGACCCAGTACTTC
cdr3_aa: CSVAGTAQETQYF